Presented here are 27 T cell receptor beta chains from one specimen sequenced in a study of early T cells in non-severe SARS-CoV-2 infection. TCRdb reprocessed the 5' RACE reads via MiXCR and lists one record per CDR3 protein. In the table there are roughly 88,000 distinct CDR3 sequences, about 14% of which are singletons. Sequencing was performed on whole blood. The receptors here all came from an adult who was a healthcare worker with PCR-confirmed SARS-CoV-2 infection or an uninfected control (not recorded which).

At least ten counts were recorded for this clonotype. The chain combines TRBV29-1 with TRBJ2-7; the match to TRBD1 covers 8 bases. The CDR3 runs to 11 residues. V was clipped by 7 bases and J by 5 bases; unmatched bases: 4. From germline, CDR1 is SQVTM and CDR2 ANQGSEA. CDR3 amino acids: CSGGQGHEQYF. CDR3 bases: TGCAGCGGCGGACAGGGCCACGAGCAGTACTTC.

The sample holds many counts of this clonotype. The rearrangement links TRBV6-1 to TRBJ1-5; perhaps TRBD1 as D (6 bases). CDR3 length equals 14 residues. The germline gives CDR1 MNHNS, CDR2 SASEGT. V was cut by 4 bases and J by 2 bases, with 9 bases left in between. In DNA, the CDR3 is TGTGCCAGCAGTGGAAGACAGGGCAATCAGCCCCAGCATTTT. Translated: CASSGRQGNQPQHF.

This clonotype was detected only once. The rearrangement links TRBV6-1 to TRBJ2-7; no definite D call. Per the germline V gene, CDR1 is MNHNS and CDR2 is SASEGT. Trimming stripped 3 bases from V and 4 bases from J, with 10 bases between. The CDR3 has 13 amino acids. In DNA, the CDR3 is TGTGCCAGCAGTGATGATCTGGGTTACGAGCAGTACTTC. This sequence encodes CASSDDLGYEQYF.

This clonotype was recorded at least ten times. The gene calls are TRBV6-5 and TRBJ1-3; D might be TRBD1 (5 bases). This CDR3 has 14 amino acids. Trimming cost V 6 bases and J 0 bases, with 9 bases left between them. Per germline, CDR1 MNHEY and CDR2 SVGAGI. CDR3 region: CASRDMTSGNTIYF. CDR3 nucleotides: TGTGCCAGCAGGGACATGACCTCTGGAAACACCATATATTTT.

V is TRBV15 and J is TRBJ1-2; 9 bases map to TRBD1. CDR3 length: 15 residues. The junction had 5 bases not matched to a gene; V was cut back by 2 bases and J by 4 bases. In germline, CDR1 is LNHNV, CDR2 YYDKDF (reference sequence). The CDR3 here is CATSRPGQGFYGYTF. The DNA for the CDR3 is TGTGCCACCAGCAGACCCGGACAGGGGTTCTATGGCTACACCTTC.

The chain is built from TRBV29-1 and TRBJ2-1, with TRBD1 identical over 7 bases. The CDR3 covers 14 residues. The V gene's germline CDR1 is SQVTM and CDR2 ANQGSEA. Trimming at V came to 5 bases and at J to 9 bases, leaving 13 bases not matched to a gene. The CDR3 loop reads CSVIQGVLHGEQFF. CDR3 DNA: TGCAGCGTTATCCAGGGGGTGCTACATGGTGAGCAGTTCTTC.

This clonotype has ten or more counts. The rearrangement links TRBV7-2 to TRBJ2-7; D is perhaps TRBD2 (6 bases). V was trimmed by 5 bases and J by 0 bases, leaving 17 bases between them. The CDR3 consists of 16 residues. The germline V gene has CDR1 SGHTA and CDR2 FQGNSA. The CDR3 DNA sequence: TGTGCCAGCAGCGGGCGGGACTTTTACTCCTCCTACGAGCAGTACTTC. Residues: CASSGRDFYSSYEQYF.

The chain links TRBV7-2 to TRBJ2-7, with D tentatively TRBD2 (6 bases). Trimming removed 4 bases from V and 1 base from J, with 11 bases in between. Germline CDR1 is SGHTA and CDR2 is FQGNSA. This CDR3 has 14 residues. Here the CDR3 DNA reads TGTGCCAGCAGCTGGGGACTGAATTCCTACGAGCAGTACTTC. Translation gives CASSWGLNSYEQYF.

This clonotype has ten or more counts. This chain joins TRBV7-2 and TRBJ1-1; perhaps TRBD1 as D (6 bases). Germline-derived CDR1 and CDR2 are SGHTA and FQGNSA. This CDR3 is 14 amino acids long. V lost 0 bases and J 4 bases, leaving 9 bases between the germline ends. Written as DNA, the CDR3 is TGTGCCAGCAGCTTAGCGATCAGGGGCACTGAAGCTTTCTTT. Translated, it gives CASSLAIRGTEAFF.

The CDR3 region is CAIRGQSTDTQYF. The CDR3, as DNA: TGTGCCATCAGAGGACAGTCCACAGATACGCAGTATTTT. The genes are TRBV10-3 and TRBJ2-3, with D maybe TRBD1 (6 bases). This CDR3 has 13 amino acids. Trimming stripped 6 bases from V and 2 bases from J, with 9 bases between. The V gene's germline CDR1 is ENHRY and CDR2 SYGVKD.

The sample holds many counts of this clonotype. The CDR3 here is CASSPVGQGYEQYF. The CDR3 bases are TGTGCCAGCAGTCCTGTGGGACAGGGCTACGAGCAGTACTTC. This chain connects TRBV27 to TRBJ2-7, with TRBD1 matching 9 bases. The CDR3 sequence is 14 residues long. V lost 5 bases and J lost 3; bases outside the gene matches: 5. Germline CDR1 and CDR2: MNHEY and SMNVEV (reference sequence).

This chain connects TRBV6-5 to TRBJ2-2; D gene uncertain. V was clipped by 0 bases and J by 7 bases, with 12 bases between them. The CDR3 has 15 amino acids. Germline lookup yields CDR1 MNHEY and CDR2 SVGAGI. CDR3 coding DNA: TGTGCCAGCAGTTACTCGACAAGGGCGGACGGGGAGCTGTTTTTT. This sequence encodes CASSYSTRADGELFF.

Regarding this clonotype: A much larger clone differs from this one at a single base, so this may be a read error. This rearrangement joins TRBV7-9 to TRBJ2-7; 7 nucleotides align to TRBD1. Germline lookup yields CDR1 SEHNR and CDR2 FQNEAQ (reference sequence). CDR3 size: 14 residues. The CDR3 sequence: CTSSFRDRVYEQYF. CDR3 sequence (DNA): TGTACCAGCAGCTTTAGGGACAGAGTCTACGAGCAGTACTTC. Full variable domain (outside the CDR3, taken from reference TRBV7-9 and TRBJ2-7): DTGVSQNPRHKITKRGQNVTFRCDPISEHNRLYWYRQTLGQGPEFLTYFQNEAQLEKSRLLSDRFSAERPKGSFSTLEIQRTEQGDSAMYLCTSSFRDRVYEQYFGPGTRLTVT.

This clonotype showed up many times. The rearrangement joins TRBV7-9 to TRBJ2-7; no reliable D call. The CDR3 has 15 amino acids. Trimming stripped 1 base from V and 1 base from J, with 11 bases between. CDR1 and CDR2 from the germline V gene are SEHNR and FQNEAQ (reference sequence). Written as DNA, the CDR3 is TGTGCCAGCAGCTTAGTCCCCCAGGAGTCCTACGAGCAGTACTTC. Its protein product is CASSLVPQESYEQYF.

This chain's CDR3 is CASMGHGTGGRYEQYF. In nucleotides, the CDR3 is TGTGCCAGCATGGGTCACGGGACAGGGGGTAGGTACGAGCAGTACTTC. The chain joins TRBV12-3 or TRBV12-4 to TRBJ2-7; 11 bases align to TRBD1. This CDR3 is built from 16 residues. The J segment lost 4 bases and the V segment lost 7 bases, leaving 12 bases of the junction unmatched.

The gene calls are TRBV28 and TRBJ2-7; no reliable D call. This CDR3 contains 11 residues. V lost 6 bases to trimming and J lost 4 bases, with 7 bases between them. CDR1 and CDR2 from the germline V gene are MDHEN and SYDVKM. The CDR3 DNA follows: TGTGCCAGCAGGTCCGGTTACGAGCAGTACTTC. As protein: CASRSGYEQYF.

The chain is built from TRBV6-5 and TRBJ2-7; the D is unclear. The CDR3 totals 15 residues. The germline V and J ends were trimmed by 5 bases and 2 bases, with 16 bases remaining between them. Germline CDR1 and CDR2: MNHEY and SVGAGI. CDR3 sequence: CASSPGRPGAYEQYF. The DNA for the CDR3 is TGTGCCAGCAGTCCCGGGCGTCCAGGTGCCTACGAGCAGTACTTC.

The chain recombines TRBV7-9 with TRBJ1-4; 7 bases match TRBD1. The germline CDR1 and CDR2 sequences are SEHNR and FQNEAQ (reference sequence). The CDR3 covers 14 residues. Trimming took 5 bases from V and 8 from J; bases not matched to a gene: 8. CDR3: CASSLRDSPEKLFF. CDR3 in DNA: TGTGCCAGCAGCCTCCGGGACAGCCCCGAAAAACTGTTTTTT.

The V and J genes are TRBV10-1 and TRBJ2-3; 10 nucleotides agree with TRBD2. Per germline, CDR1 WNHNN and CDR2 SYGVQD (reference sequence). The ends lost 10 bases at V and 1 base at J; junction bases unmatched: 2. This CDR3 spans 13 amino acids. The CDR3 DNA reads as TGCGCCACTGGGACTAGCGGCACAGATACGCAGTATTTT. It yields the protein CATGTSGTDTQYF.

This clonotype appeared a few times. V and J are TRBV11-3 and TRBJ2-2; TRBD2 agrees at 7 bases. This CDR3 is 15 amino acids long. The trim removed 4 bases at V and 7 bases at J, leaving 9 bases unmatched. Looked up from germline, CDR1 is SGHNT and CDR2 is YENEEA. Here the CDR3 reads CASSSSSSGIGELFF. The CDR3 DNA reads TGTGCCAGCAGCTCTAGTAGCAGCGGGATCGGGGAGCTGTTTTTT.

A few counts support this clonotype. An end of the junction differs from the germline gene, which may be a read error. The J gene is TRBJ2-2, the V gene TRBV7-7; unclear D gene. The germline V gene has CDR1 SSHAT and CDR2 FNYEAQ (reference sequence). This CDR3 comprises 15 residues. CDR3 residues: CASSLRTQNTGELFF. The CDR3 DNA sequence: TGTGCTAGCAGCTTAAGGACCCAGAACACCGGGGAGCTGTTTTTT.

V gene TRBV6-6 combines with J gene TRBJ2-5, with D possibly matching TRBD1 (6 bases). This CDR3 contains 13 residues. The V gene's germline CDR1 is MNHNY and CDR2 SVGAGI (reference sequence). Deletions cut 7 bases from V and 1 base from J, with 10 bases between. The CDR3 region is CASIRQAQETQYF. CDR3 coding DNA: TGTGCCAGCATTCGACAGGCCCAAGAGACCCAGTACTTC.

The chain employs TRBV28 and TRBJ1-2; D perhaps matches TRBD1 (6 bases). CDR1 is MDHEN, CDR2 SYDVKM, per germline. This CDR3 has 13 residues. Trimming removed 6 bases at V and 6 bases at J, with 14 bases between. The CDR3 DNA is TGTGCCAGCAGCACGGGACAAGGGAATGGCTACACCTTC. Its translation is CASSTGQGNGYTF.

V is TRBV6-1 and J is TRBJ1-4, with 8 bases aligning to TRBD1. The V gene's germline CDR1 is MNHNS and CDR2 SASEGT. The CDR3 consists of 14 residues. Unmatched junction bases numbered 6, after V lost 7 bases and J lost 5 bases. CDR3 nucleotide sequence: TGTGCCAGCAAGTGGACAGGGTCAAATGAAAAACTGTTTTTT. It codes for CASKWTGSNEKLFF.

The chain combines TRBV27 with TRBJ1-1, with a weak D call TRBD1 (6 bases). The germline V gene has CDR1 MNHEY and CDR2 SMNVEV (reference sequence). The CDR3 spans 14 residues. The V end lost 5 bases, the J end lost 3 bases, and 13 bases lay between the germline ends. CDR3 sequence: CASSPGGRHTEAFF. CDR3 DNA: TGTGCCAGCAGTCCGGGGGGGCGGCACACTGAAGCTTTCTTT.

This chain connects TRBV7-8 to TRBJ2-3; D is possibly TRBD1 or TRBD2 (5 bases each). The CDR3 sequence is 18 residues long. V gave up 5 bases and J gave up 5 bases, with 26 bases separating them. CDR1 and CDR2 (germline): SGHVS, FQNEAQ. CDR3 protein: CASSLFGRGAGKGDTQYF. The CDR3 DNA follows: TGTGCCAGCAGCCTATTTGGCCGAGGGGCCGGTAAGGGAGATACGCAGTATTTT. Combining the CDR3 with reference TRBV7-8 and TRBJ2-3 gives the whole variable domain GAGVSQSPRYKVAKRGQDVALRCDPISGHVSLFWYQQALGQGPEFLTYFQNEAQLDKSGLPSDRFFAERPEGSVSTLKIQRTQQEDSAVYLCASSLFGRGAGKGDTQYFGPGTRLTVL.

This clonotype was counted a few times. The CDR3 DNA reads TGCAGCTGCTTCAGGGGACTAGCGGGGACAGATACGCAGTATTTT. Protein: CSCFRGLAGTDTQYF. This chain uses TRBV29-1 with TRBJ2-3; 13 nucleotides line up with TRBD2. CDR1 is SQVTM, CDR2 ANQGSEA, per germline. The CDR3 covers 15 residues. Trimming removed 8 bases from V and 3 bases from J; junction bases left unmatched: 8.